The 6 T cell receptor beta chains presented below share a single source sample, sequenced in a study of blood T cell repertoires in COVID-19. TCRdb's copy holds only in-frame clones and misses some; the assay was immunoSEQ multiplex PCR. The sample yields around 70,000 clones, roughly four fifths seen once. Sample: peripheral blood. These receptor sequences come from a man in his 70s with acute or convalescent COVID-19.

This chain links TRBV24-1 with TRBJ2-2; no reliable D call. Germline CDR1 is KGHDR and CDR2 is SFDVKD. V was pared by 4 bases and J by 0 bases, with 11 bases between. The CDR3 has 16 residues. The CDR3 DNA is TGTGCCACCAGTGACTCGACACGCGCGAACACCGGGGAGCTGTTTTTT. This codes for CATSDSTRANTGELFF.

The chain's CDR3 is CASSPLGAGSSMDTIYF. The DNA of the CDR3 is TGTGCCAGCTCACCACTGGGCGCAGGGTCCTCCATGGACACCATATATTTT. This chain links TRBV18 with TRBJ1-3; perhaps TRBD1 as D (5 bases). Germline values: CDR1 KGHSH, CDR2 LQKENI. V was shortened by 1 base and J by 8 bases, with 21 bases between the two germline ends. This CDR3 contains 17 residues.

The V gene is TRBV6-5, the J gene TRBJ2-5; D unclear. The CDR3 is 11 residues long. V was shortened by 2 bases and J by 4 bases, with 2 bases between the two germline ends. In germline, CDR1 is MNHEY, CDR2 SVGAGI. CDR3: CASSYLETQYF. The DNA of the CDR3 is TGTGCCAGCAGTTACCTAGAGACCCAGTACTTC.

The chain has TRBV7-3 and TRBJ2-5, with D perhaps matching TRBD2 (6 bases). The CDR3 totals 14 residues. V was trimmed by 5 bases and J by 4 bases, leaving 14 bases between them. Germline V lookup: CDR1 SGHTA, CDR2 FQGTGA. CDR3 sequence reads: CASSLAGLGETQYF. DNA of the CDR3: TGTGCCAGCAGCCTGGCGGGACTTGGAGAGACCCAGTACTTC.

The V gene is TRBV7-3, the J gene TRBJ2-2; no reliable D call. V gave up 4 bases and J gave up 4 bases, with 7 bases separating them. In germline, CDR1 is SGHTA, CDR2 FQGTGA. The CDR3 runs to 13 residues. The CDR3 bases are TGTGCCAGCAGCTACACACCCACCGGGGAGCTGTTTTTT. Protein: CASSYTPTGELFF.

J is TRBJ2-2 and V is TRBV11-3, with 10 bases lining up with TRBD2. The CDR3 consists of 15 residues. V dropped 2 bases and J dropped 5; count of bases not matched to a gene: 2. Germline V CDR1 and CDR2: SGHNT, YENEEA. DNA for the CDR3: TGTGCCAGCAGCTTACTAGCGGGAGCAACCGGGGAGCTGTTTTTT. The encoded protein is CASSLLAGATGELFF.